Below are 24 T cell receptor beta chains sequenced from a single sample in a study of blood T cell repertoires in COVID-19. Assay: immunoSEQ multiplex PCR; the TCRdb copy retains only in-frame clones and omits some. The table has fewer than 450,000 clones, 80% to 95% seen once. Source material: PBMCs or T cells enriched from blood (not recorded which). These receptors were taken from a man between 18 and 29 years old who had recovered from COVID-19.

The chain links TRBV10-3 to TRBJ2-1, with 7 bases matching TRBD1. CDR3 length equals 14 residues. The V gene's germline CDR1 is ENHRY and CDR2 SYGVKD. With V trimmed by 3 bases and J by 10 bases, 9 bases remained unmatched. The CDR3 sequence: CAISEDRVVEEQFF. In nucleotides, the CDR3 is TGTGCCATCAGTGAAGACAGGGTGGTCGAGGAGCAGTTCTTC.

As DNA, the CDR3 is TGTGCCAGCAGCCCGAGGACAGGATCTGGAAACACCATATATTTT. This gives the protein CASSPRTGSGNTIYF. V and J are TRBV9 and TRBJ1-3; TRBD1 matches at 7 bases. The CDR3 length is 15 residues. V trimming: 4 bases; J trimming: 1 base; junction bases outside the gene matches: 5. Germline CDR1 is SGDLS and CDR2 is YYNGEE.

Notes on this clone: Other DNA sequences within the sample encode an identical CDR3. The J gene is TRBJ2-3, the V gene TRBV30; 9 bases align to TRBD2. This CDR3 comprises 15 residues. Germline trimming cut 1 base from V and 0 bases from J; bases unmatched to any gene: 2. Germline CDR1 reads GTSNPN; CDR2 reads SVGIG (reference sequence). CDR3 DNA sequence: TGTGCCTGGAGTGGACTAGCGGCTAGCACAGATACGCAGTATTTT. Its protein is CAWSGLAASTDTQYF.

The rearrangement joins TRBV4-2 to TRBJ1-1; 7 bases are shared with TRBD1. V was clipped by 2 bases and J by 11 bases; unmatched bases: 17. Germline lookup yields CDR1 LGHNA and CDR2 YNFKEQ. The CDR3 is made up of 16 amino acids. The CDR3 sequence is CASSQLVTGSSLGAFF. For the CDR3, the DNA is TGTGCCAGCAGCCAACTTGTGACAGGGAGCTCGTTGGGCGCTTTCTTT.

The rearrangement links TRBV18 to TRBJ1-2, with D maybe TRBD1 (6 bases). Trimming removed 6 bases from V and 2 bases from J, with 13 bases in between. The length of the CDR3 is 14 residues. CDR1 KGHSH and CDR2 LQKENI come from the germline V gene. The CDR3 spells CASSYGGANYGYTF. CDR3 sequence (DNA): TGTGCCAGCTCTTATGGGGGGGCGAACTATGGCTACACCTTC.

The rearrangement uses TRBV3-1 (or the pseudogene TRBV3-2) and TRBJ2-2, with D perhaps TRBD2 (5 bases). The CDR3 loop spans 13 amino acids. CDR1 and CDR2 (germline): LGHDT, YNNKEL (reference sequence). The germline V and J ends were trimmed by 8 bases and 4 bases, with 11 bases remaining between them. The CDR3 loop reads CASCLLATGELFF. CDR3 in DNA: TGTGCCAGCTGCCTTCTAGCCACCGGGGAGCTGTTTTTT.

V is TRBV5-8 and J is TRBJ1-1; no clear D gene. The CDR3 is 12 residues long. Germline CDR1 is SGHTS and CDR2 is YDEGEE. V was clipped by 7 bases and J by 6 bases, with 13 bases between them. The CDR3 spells CASPGSVPEAFF. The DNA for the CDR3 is TGTGCCAGCCCCGGGTCAGTACCTGAAGCTTTCTTT.

The CDR3 reads CASSPASGVFGYTF. DNA for the CDR3: TGTGCCAGCAGCCCCGCCTCCGGGGTTTTTGGCTACACCTTC. The rearrangement joins TRBV27 to TRBJ1-2; unclear D gene. V was clipped by 6 bases and J by 7 bases, with 18 bases between them. Germline loops: CDR1 MNHEY, CDR2 SMNVEV (reference sequence). This CDR3 region has 14 residues.

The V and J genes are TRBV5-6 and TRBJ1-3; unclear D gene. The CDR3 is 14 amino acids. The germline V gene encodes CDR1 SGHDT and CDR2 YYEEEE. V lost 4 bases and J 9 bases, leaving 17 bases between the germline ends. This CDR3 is CASSPRPEGFTIYF. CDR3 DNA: TGTGCCAGCAGCCCCCGACCCGAGGGCTTCACCATATATTTT.

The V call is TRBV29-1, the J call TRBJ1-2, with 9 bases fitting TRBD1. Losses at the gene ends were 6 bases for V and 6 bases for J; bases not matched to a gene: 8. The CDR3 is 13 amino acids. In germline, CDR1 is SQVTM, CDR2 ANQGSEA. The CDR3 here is CSVPRDRVNGYTF. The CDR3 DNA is TGCAGCGTACCCCGGGACAGGGTAAATGGCTACACCTTC.

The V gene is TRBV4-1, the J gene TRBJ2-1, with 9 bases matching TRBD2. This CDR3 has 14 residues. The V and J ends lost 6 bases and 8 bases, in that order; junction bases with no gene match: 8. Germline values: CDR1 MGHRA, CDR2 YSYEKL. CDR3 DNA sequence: TGCGCCAGCAGGAGGGCGGGAGGGTTGGATGAGCAGTTCTTC. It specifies CASRRAGGLDEQFF.

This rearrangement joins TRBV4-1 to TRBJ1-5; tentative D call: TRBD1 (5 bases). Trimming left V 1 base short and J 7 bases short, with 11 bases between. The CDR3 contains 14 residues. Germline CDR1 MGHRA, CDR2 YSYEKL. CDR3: CASSQGTQGQPQHF. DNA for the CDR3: TGCGCCAGCAGCCAAGGGACCCAGGGACAGCCCCAGCATTTT.

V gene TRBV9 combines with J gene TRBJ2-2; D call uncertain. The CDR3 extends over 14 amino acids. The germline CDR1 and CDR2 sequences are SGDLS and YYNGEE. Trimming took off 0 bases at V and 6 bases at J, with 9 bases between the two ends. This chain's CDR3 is CASSVVSSPGELFF. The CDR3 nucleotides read TGTGCCAGCAGCGTAGTCAGTTCACCCGGGGAGCTGTTTTTT.

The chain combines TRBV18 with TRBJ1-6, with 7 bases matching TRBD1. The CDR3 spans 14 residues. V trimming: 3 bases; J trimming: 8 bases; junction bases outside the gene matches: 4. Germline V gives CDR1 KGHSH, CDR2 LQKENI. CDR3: CASSPTGSDSPLHF. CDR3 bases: TGTGCCAGCTCACCGACAGGGAGCGATTCACCCCTCCACTTT.

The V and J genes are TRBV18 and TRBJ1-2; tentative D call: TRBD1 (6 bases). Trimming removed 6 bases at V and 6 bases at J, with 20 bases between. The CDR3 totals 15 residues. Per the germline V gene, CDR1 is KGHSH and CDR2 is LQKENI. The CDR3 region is CASSSSMVQGHGYTF. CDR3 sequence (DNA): TGTGCCAGCTCTTCTTCCATGGTACAGGGTCATGGCTACACCTTC. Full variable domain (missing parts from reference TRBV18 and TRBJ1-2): NAGVMQNPRHLVRRRGQEARLRCSPMKGHSHVYWYRQLPEEGLKFMVYLQKENIIDESGMPKERFSAEFPKEGPSILRIQQVVRGDSAAYFCASSSSMVQGHGYTFGSGTRLTVV.

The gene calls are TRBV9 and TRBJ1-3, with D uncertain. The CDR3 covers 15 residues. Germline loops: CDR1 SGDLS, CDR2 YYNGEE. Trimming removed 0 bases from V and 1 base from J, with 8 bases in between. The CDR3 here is CASSVGEGSGNTIYF. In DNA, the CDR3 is TGTGCCAGCAGCGTAGGGGAGGGATCTGGAAACACCATATATTTT.

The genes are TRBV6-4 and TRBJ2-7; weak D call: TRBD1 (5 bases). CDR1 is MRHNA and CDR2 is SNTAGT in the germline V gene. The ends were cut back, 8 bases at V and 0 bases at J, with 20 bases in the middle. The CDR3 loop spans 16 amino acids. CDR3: CASPTNRRNFSYEQYF. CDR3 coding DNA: TGTGCCAGCCCCACCAACAGGCGTAACTTCTCCTACGAGCAGTACTTC.

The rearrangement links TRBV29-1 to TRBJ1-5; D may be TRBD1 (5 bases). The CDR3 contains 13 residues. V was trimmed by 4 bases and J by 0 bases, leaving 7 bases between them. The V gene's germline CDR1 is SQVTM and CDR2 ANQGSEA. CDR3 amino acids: CSVAGHSNQPQHF. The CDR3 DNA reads TGCAGCGTTGCCGGACATAGCAATCAGCCCCAGCATTTT.

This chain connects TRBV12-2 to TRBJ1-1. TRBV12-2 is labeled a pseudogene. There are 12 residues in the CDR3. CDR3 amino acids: CASRFSGTEAFF. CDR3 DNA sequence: TGTGCAAGTCGCTTCTCGGGTACTGAAGCTTTCTTT.

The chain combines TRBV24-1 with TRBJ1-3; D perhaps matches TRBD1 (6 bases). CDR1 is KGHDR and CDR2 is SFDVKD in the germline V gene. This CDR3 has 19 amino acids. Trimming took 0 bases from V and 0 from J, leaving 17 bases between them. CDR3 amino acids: CATSDLLPADRTSGNTIYF. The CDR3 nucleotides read TGTGCCACCAGTGATTTGCTACCCGCCGACAGGACCTCTGGAAACACCATATATTTT.

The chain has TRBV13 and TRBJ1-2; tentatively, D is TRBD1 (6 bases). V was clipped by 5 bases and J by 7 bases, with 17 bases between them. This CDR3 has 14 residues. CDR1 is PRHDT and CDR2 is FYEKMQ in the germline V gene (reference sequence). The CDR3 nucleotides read TGTGCCAGCAGCGACCCAACAGGGTTCAGTGGCTACACCTTC. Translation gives CASSDPTGFSGYTF. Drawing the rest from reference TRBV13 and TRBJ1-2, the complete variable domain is AAGVIQSPRHLIKEKRETATLKCYPIPRHDTVYWYQQGPGQDPQFLISFYEKMQSDKGSIPDRFSAQQFSDYHSELNMSSLELGDSALYFCASSDPTGFSGYTFGSGTRLTVV.

In DNA form, the CDR3 reads TGCAGCGTTGCGCTGCAGGTTGACCCTGAAGCTTTCTTT. Translated: CSVALQVDPEAFF. This chain uses TRBV29-1 with TRBJ1-1; D call uncertain. V dropped 4 bases and J dropped 6 bases, with 15 bases sitting between them. Germline CDR1 reads SQVTM; CDR2 reads ANQGSEA. This CDR3 has 13 amino acids. Complete variable domain (other parts from reference TRBV29-1 and TRBJ1-1): SAVISQKPSRDICQRGTSLTIQCQVDSQVTMMFWYRQQPGQSLTLIATANQGSEATYESGFVIDKFPISRPNLTFSTLTVSNMSPEDSSIYLCSVALQVDPEAFFGQGTRLTVV.

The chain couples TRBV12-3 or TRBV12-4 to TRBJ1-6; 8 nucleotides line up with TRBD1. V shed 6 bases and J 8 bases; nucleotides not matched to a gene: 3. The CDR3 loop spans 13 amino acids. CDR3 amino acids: CASRGQDYSPLHF. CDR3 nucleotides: TGTGCCAGCAGGGGACAGGACTATTCACCCCTCCACTTT.

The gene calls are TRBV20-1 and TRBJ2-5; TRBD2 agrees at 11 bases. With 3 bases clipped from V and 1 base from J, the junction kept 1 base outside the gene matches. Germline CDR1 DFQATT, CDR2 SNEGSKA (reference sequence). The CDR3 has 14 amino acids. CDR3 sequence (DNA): TGCAGTGCTAGTAGCGGGGGGGCCCAAGAGACCCAGTACTTC. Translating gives CSASSGGAQETQYF.